This TCR beta chain was obtained from a study of OX40 agonist ivuxolimab in advanced cancers. Whole-study context: Partial responses were achieved by three patients: one hepatocellular carcinoma, two cutaneous melanoma. Study-level findings and limits: There were also nonresponders showing low normalized T-cell clonal expansion.

Looked up from germline, CDR1 is WSHSY and CDR2 is SAAADI. The CDR3 has 16 amino acids. V shed 2 bases, J shed 2 bases, and the junction held 6 bases outside the gene matches. Points on this clone: Antigen: not known.

Sequencing used immunoSEQ multiplex PCR; TCRdb keeps in-frame clones, though not all of them. Here the sample spans tens of thousands of clones, roughly 80% being singletons. The specimen was CD4+ or CD8+ T cells sorted from blood, collected in a trial of the OX40 agonist ivuxolimab. The chain is built from TRBV10-2 and TRBJ2-1; 7 bases are a match to TRBD2. This receptor was obtained from an adult with an advanced solid tumor such as melanoma, head and neck, liver or kidney cancer. The CDR3 is CASSEIPSGTYNEQFF. Here the CDR3 DNA reads TGCGCCAGCAGTGAGATCCCTAGCGGAACCTACAATGAGCAGTTCTTC.